The 4 T cell receptor beta chains given below trace back to one sample, sequenced in a study of blood T cell repertoires in COVID-19. TCRdb's copy holds only in-frame clones and misses some; the assay was immunoSEQ multiplex PCR. Of 180,000 or so clones in the sample, around 85% were seen once. Sequencing was performed on PBMCs or T cells enriched from blood (not recorded which). The receptors were gathered from a man aged 35 to 55 who had recovered from COVID-19.

The CDR3 here is CASSLVGDNYGYTF. The CDR3, as DNA: TGTGCCAGCAGCTTGGTAGGGGATAACTATGGCTACACCTTC. V and J are TRBV5-4 and TRBJ1-2, with D perhaps TRBD1 (5 bases). From germline, CDR1 is SGHNT and CDR2 YYREEE (reference sequence). V lost 0 bases and J 1 base, leaving 7 bases between the germline ends. This CDR3 has 14 residues. Drawing the rest from reference TRBV5-4 and TRBJ1-2, the complete variable domain is ETGVTQSPTHLIKTRGQQVTLRCSSQSGHNTVSWYQQALGQGPQFIFQYYREEENGRGNFPPRFSGLQFPNYSSELNVNALELDDSALYLCASSLVGDNYGYTFGSGTRLTVV.

The chain carries TRBV19 and TRBJ2-1; D remains unclear. Looked up from germline, CDR1 is LNHDA and CDR2 is SQIVND (reference sequence). CDR3 length: 13 residues. V gave up 4 bases and J gave up 1 base, with 5 bases separating them. The CDR3 DNA follows: TGTGCCAGTAGTACCCAATCCTACAATGAGCAGTTCTTC. Translating it yields CASSTQSYNEQFF.

V usage is TRBV19 and J usage is TRBJ2-1; 8 bases line up with TRBD2. This CDR3 region has 15 residues. The germline gives CDR1 LNHDA, CDR2 SQIVND (reference sequence). The V and J ends lost 8 bases and 7 bases, in that order; junction bases with no gene match: 13. CDR3 sequence: CASGYTSGSGNEQFF. The DNA of the CDR3 is TGTGCCAGTGGGTACACAAGCGGGAGTGGAAATGAGCAGTTCTTC.

As DNA, the CDR3 is TGTGCCAGCGGAAGACAGGGGGCGAATAAACGAGGCTACACCTTC. This encodes CASGRQGANKRGYTF. The J gene is TRBJ1-2, the V gene TRBV7-9; 10 nucleotides line up with TRBD1. Germline values: CDR1 SEHNR, CDR2 FQNEAQ (reference sequence). V gave up 8 bases and J gave up 8 bases; unmatched junction bases: 14. CDR3 size: 15 residues.